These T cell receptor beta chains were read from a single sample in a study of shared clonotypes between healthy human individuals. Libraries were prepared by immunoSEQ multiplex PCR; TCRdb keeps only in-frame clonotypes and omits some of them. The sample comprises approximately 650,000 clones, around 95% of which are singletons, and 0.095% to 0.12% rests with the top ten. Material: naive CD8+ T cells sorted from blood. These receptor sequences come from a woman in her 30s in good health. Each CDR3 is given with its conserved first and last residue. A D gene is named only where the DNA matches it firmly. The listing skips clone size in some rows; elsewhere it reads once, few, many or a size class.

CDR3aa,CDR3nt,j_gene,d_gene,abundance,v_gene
CASSVGADTQYF,TGTGCCAGCAGCGTAGGAGCAGATACGCAGTATTTT,TRBJ2-3,-,-,TRBV9
CASSWTSEQFF,TGTGCCAGCAGTTGGACCTCTGAGCAGTTCTTC,TRBJ2-1,-,-,TRBV6-6
CAISESDREETQYF,TGTGCCATCAGTGAGTCGGACAGGGAAGAGACCCAGTACTTC,TRBJ2-5,TRBD1,few,TRBV10-3
CASSQKLVPRSLGGELFF,TGTGCCAGCAGCCAAAAACTAGTACCTCGAAGCTTGGGCGGGGAGCTGTTTTTT,TRBJ2-2,-,-,TRBV14
CASSLAATEAFF,TGTGCCAGCAGCTTAGCCGCCACTGAAGCTTTCTTT,TRBJ1-1,-,-,TRBV7-9
CASSVGVGYEQYF,TGTGCCAGCAGCGTAGGAGTGGGGTACGAGCAGTACTTC,TRBJ2-7,-,-,TRBV9
CASSCFAPNRGAVF,TGTGCCAGCAGTTGCTTTGCTCCAAATCGGGGAGCTGTTTTT,TRBJ2-2,-,-,TRBV28
CASSAQNYNEQFF,TGTGCCAGCAGCGCTCAGAACTACAATGAGCAGTTCTTC,TRBJ2-1,-,-,TRBV9
CASSVDAGENTEAFF,TGTGCCAGCAGCGTAGATGCAGGGGAGAACACTGAAGCTTTCTTT,TRBJ1-1,-,-,TRBV9
CASSPGTEVETQYF,TGTGCCAGCAGCCCCGGGACAGAAGTCGAGACCCAGTACTTC,TRBJ2-5,TRBD1,-,TRBV28
CASGPPTSGRGREQYF,TGTGCCAGTGGGCCCCCAACTAGCGGGAGGGGTCGCGAGCAGTACTTC,TRBJ2-7,TRBD2,-,TRBV25-1
CASSKERTDQVVGTEAFF,TGTGCCAGCAGCAAAGAGAGGACAGATCAGGTCGTCGGCACTGAAGCTTTCTTT,TRBJ1-1,-,-,TRBV21-1
CASKGGVEAFF,TGCGCCAGCAAGGGGGGCGTTGAAGCTTTCTTT,TRBJ1-1,-,-,TRBV5-1
CASSFQSSGRRGNTIYF,TGTGCCAGCAGCTTTCAGTCGTCGGGACGTAGGGGAAACACCATATATTTT,TRBJ1-3,-,-,TRBV5-6
CASSQRTSGTSYEQYF,TGCGCCAGCAGCCAGAGGACTAGCGGGACCTCCTACGAGCAGTACTTC,TRBJ2-7,TRBD2,-,TRBV4-1
CASSYRGFWEQYF,TGTGCCAGCAGTTACCGGGGTTTTTGGGAGCAGTACTTC,TRBJ2-5,-,-,TRBV6-6
CASSPVARAYSYEQYF,TGCGCCAGCAGCCCGGTGGCCAGGGCCTACTCCTACGAGCAGTACTTC,TRBJ2-7,-,-,TRBV4-1
CASSLVSEYGYTF,TGCGCCAGCAGCTTGGTGTCAGAGTATGGCTACACCTTC,TRBJ1-2,-,-,TRBV5-1
CASSLGSGRLSTDTQYF,TGCGCCAGCAGCTTGGGAAGCGGGAGGCTAAGCACAGATACGCAGTATTTT,TRBJ2-3,TRBD2,-,TRBV5-1
CASSLNYKGWTEAFF,TGTGCCAGCAGTTTGAATTACAAGGGTTGGACTGAAGCTTTCTTT,TRBJ1-1,-,-,TRBV27
CASSHPGWEQFF,TGCGCCAGCAGCCACCCAGGGTGGGAGCAGTTCTTC,TRBJ2-1,-,-,TRBV4-1
CASSGPTNYGYTF,TGTGCCAGCAGTGGACCCACTAACTATGGCTACACCTTC,TRBJ1-2,-,-,TRBV2
CASALGTGELFF,TGCGCCAGCGCTTTAGGGACCGGGGAGCTGTTTTTT,TRBJ2-2,-,-,TRBV10-2
CASSYSTSYQETQYF,TGTGCCAGCAGTTACTCGACCAGCTACCAAGAGACCCAGTACTTC,TRBJ2-5,-,-,TRBV6-5
CASSVLADYNEQFF,TGTGCCAGCAGTGTACTAGCGGACTACAATGAGCAGTTCTTC,TRBJ2-1,TRBD2,-,TRBV25-1
CASSPYYTDTQYF,TGTGCCAGCAGTCCCTATTATACAGATACGCAGTATTTT,TRBJ2-3,-,-,TRBV27
CASSQVKGAGAGELFF,TGCGCCAGCAGCCAAGTGAAGGGGGCGGGAGCCGGGGAGCTGTTTTTT,TRBJ2-2,-,-,TRBV4-1
CVRSLYHQGEYEQYF,TGTGTCAGAAGCTTATACCACCAGGGAGAGTACGAGCAGTACTTC,TRBJ2-7,-,once,TRBV7-5
CASSFTSRTYEQYF,TGTGCCAGCAGTTTCACCAGCAGAACCTACGAGCAGTACTTC,TRBJ2-7,-,-,TRBV28
CASSLGTGTANEQFF,TGTGCCAGCAGTTTAGGGACAGGGACTGCGAATGAGCAGTTCTTC,TRBJ2-1,TRBD1,-,TRBV28
CASRTTGGLISQPQHF,TGTGCCAGCAGGACCACAGGGGGCCTTATTAGTCAGCCCCAGCATTTT,TRBJ1-5,TRBD1,-,TRBV27
CASRPGAAGYEQYF,TGTGCCAGCAGACCGGGAGCGGCGGGCTACGAGCAGTACTTC,TRBJ2-7,-,-,TRBV27
CATSRTAGGGETQYF,TGTGCCACCAGCAGAACGGCGGGAGGGGGGGAGACCCAGTACTTC,TRBJ2-5,TRBD2,-,TRBV15
CASRYNTGAGNTEAFF,TGTGCCAGCAGATACAATACAGGGGCTGGGAACACTGAAGCTTTCTTT,TRBJ1-1,TRBD1,-,TRBV5-4
CASADGHTYEQYF,TGTGCCAGCGCCGACGGGCATACCTACGAGCAGTACTTC,TRBJ2-7,-,-,TRBV6-5
CAIMHETLYEQYF,TGTGCCATAATGCATGAAACCCTCTACGAGCAGTACTTC,TRBJ2-7,-,-,TRBV10-3
CASSLTGLPSSYEQYF,TGTGCCAGCAGTTTAACGGGACTCCCGAGCTCCTACGAGCAGTACTTC,TRBJ2-7,-,-,TRBV28
CASSFISGANVLTF,TGTGCCAGCAGTTTCATCTCTGGGGCCAACGTCCTGACTTTC,TRBJ2-6,-,once,TRBV27
CASGVGQGAVKNIQYF,TGTGCCAGCGGGGTCGGACAGGGGGCAGTCAAAAACATTCAGTACTTC,TRBJ2-4,TRBD1,-,TRBV27
CASSQDLYLGGELFF,TGTGCCAGCAGCCAAGATTTGTACCTCGGCGGGGAGCTGTTTTTT,TRBJ2-2,-,once,TRBV4-2
CASSLELGRSNEQFF,TGTGCCAGCAGCTTGGAACTTGGGCGGTCCAATGAGCAGTTCTTC,TRBJ2-1,-,-,TRBV5-6
CASSLGQDPYNEQFF,TGTGCCAGCAGCTTAGGGCAGGACCCCTACAATGAGCAGTTCTTC,TRBJ2-1,-,-,TRBV7-9